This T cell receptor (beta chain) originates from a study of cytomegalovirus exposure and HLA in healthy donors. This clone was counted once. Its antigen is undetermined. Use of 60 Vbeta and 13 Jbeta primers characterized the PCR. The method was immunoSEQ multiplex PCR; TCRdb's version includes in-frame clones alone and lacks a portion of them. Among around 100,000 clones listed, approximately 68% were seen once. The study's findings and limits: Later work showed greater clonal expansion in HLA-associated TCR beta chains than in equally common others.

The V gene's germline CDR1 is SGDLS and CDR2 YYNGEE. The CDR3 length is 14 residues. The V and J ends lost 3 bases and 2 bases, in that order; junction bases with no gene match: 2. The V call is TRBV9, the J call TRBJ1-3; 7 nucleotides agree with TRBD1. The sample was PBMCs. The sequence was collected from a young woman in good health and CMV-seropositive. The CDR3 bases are TGTGCCAGCAGCGCCGACAGGGCTGGAAACACCATATATTTT. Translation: CASSADRAGNTIYF.